This T cell receptor beta chain was profiled in a study of blood T cell repertoires in COVID-19. Individuals aged about 18 to 89 years were recruited from 24 US areas. No more than 2 weeks before study entry, exposed participants had met a case of COVID-19. Germline V gives CDR1 SNHLY, CDR2 FYNNEI. Germline trimming cut 6 bases from V and 5 bases from J; bases unmatched to any gene: 9. The CDR3 length is 14 residues. Original analysis: It was from reference gene primer amplification that nucleated cell counts were estimated. The assay was immunoSEQ multiplex PCR, and TCRdb's table has in-frame clones only and misses some. D and trimming come from the DNA, and the V and J calls and clone size come from that table. The sample has 150,000 to 200,000 clones, over 80% seen once.

The sample was PBMCs or T cells enriched from blood (not recorded which). The chain uses TRBV2 and TRBJ2-5, with TRBD1 identical over 7 bases. This receptor was taken from an older man who had been exposed to COVID-19. The CDR3 is CASRERGLGETQYF. In nucleotides, the CDR3 is TGTGCCAGCAGGGAAAGGGGGCTTGGGGAGACCCAGTACTTC.